A selection of T cell receptor beta chains follows, all from one sample in a study of blood T cell repertoires in COVID-19. The repertoire was sequenced with immunoSEQ multiplex PCR; TCRdb's copy has only in-frame clones and lacks some. The data hold some 340,000 clones, with 85% to 95% observed a single time. Sequencing used PBMCs or T cells enriched from blood (not recorded which). These receptors all come from a woman in her 30s who had been exposed to COVID-19. Both conserved end residues are part of each CDR3. The order of the fields is D gene, J gene, V gene, clone size, CDR3 DNA, CDR3 protein. The D gene is left open where the match is weak. Part of the rows lack a size; the others show once, few, many or a class for expanded clones.

- TRBJ1-4 TRBV7-3 - TGTGCCAGCAGCTCGACCGGCAGATCCGGGGAAAAACTGTTTTTT CASSSTGRSGEKLFF
- TRBJ1-4 TRBV4-1 - TGCGCCAGCAGCCAAGAAGGGGTGGTTGCCGGAGCAACTAATGAAAAACTGTTTTTT CASSQEGVVAGATNEKLFF
- TRBJ2-2 TRBV19 - TGTGCCAGTTTCGACCGGGCGGGAACCGGGGAGCTGTTTTTT CASFDRAGTGELFF
- TRBJ2-7 TRBV7-9 - TGTGCCAGCAGCCCGACGGGGTACGAGCAGTACTTC CASSPTGYEQYF
- TRBJ1-1 TRBV3-1/TRBV3-2 once TGTGCCAGCAGCCATTCAGGGGAGGGCACTGAAGCTTTCTTT CASSHSGEGTEAFF
- TRBJ1-5 TRBV5-6 - TGTGCCAGCAGCTTGGGAGGACTGCGCAATCAGCCCCAGCATTTT CASSLGGLRNQPQHF
- TRBJ2-7 TRBV10-3 - TGTGCCATCAGTGACGCAGGACACTTCTACGAGCAGTACTTC CAISDAGHFYEQYF
- TRBJ1-2 TRBV6-5 - TGTGCCAGCACCGCCGACAGAGAGTATGGCTACACCTTC CASTADREYGYTF
TRBD1 TRBJ2-6 TRBV23-1 - TGCGCCAGCAGTCAGCGCCCAGGGGGCAGAAGGTCTGGGGCCAACGTCCTGACTTTC CASSQRPGGRRSGANVLTF
- TRBJ2-5 TRBV3-1/TRBV3-2 - TGTGCCAGCAGCCTTGCCCCCCTATGGTACTTC CASSLAPLWYF
- TRBJ2-5 TRBV3-1/TRBV3-2 - TGTGCCAGCAGCCAGTATCAAGAGACCCAGTACTTC CASSQYQETQYF
TRBD1 TRBJ1-2 TRBV29-1 - TGCAGCGTCATGACAGGGAATGGCTACACCTTC CSVMTGNGYTF
- TRBJ1-1 TRBV3-1/TRBV3-2 - TGTGCCAGCAGCCTTAGTTTGAACACTGAAGCTTTCTTT CASSLSLNTEAFF
TRBD2 TRBJ2-3 TRBV19 - TGTGCCAGTAGTACACTAGGACTAGCGGGGGGGGCAGATACGCAGTATTTT CASSTLGLAGGADTQYF
- TRBJ1-5 TRBV18 - TGTGCCAGCTCACCAGCGGGGGCGGAGAATCAGCCCCAGCATTTT CASSPAGAENQPQHF
TRBD1 TRBJ1-2 TRBV27 - TGTGCCAGCAGTCCCCGGGACAGGGTGATCGGCTACACCTTC CASSPRDRVIGYTF
TRBD1 TRBJ1-2 TRBV6-5 - TGTGCCAGCAGGGCTTGGGACAGTTATGGCTACACCTTC CASRAWDSYGYTF
- TRBJ2-3 TRBV10-3 - TGTGCCATCAAAGGGACTTTGGACAGGATGACAGATACGCAGTATTTT CAIKGTLDRMTDTQYF
- TRBJ2-2 TRBV19 - TGTGCCAGTAGTATCGCGAGGGGGTCCGGGGAGCTGTTTTTT CASSIARGSGELFF
TRBD1 TRBJ1-1 TRBV19 - TGTGCCAGTAGTATAGGACCGGGACAGCCAAAGATTGAAGCTTTCTTT CASSIGPGQPKIEAFF